Listed below are T cell receptor beta chains from one sample, sequenced in a study of Graves' ophthalmopathy and Graves' hyperthyroidism. TCRdb redid the calling of the multiplex PCR reads with MiXCR, one entry per CDR3 protein. The sample records about 550,000 distinct CDR3 sequences, 39% being singletons. Sequencing was carried out using peripheral blood or thyroid tissue (not recorded which). The receptor source for this set is an adult man with Graves' hyperthyroidism. Each CDR3 is given with its conserved first and last residue. Each record gives: V gene, CDR3 protein.

V gene: TRBV9; CDR3 protein: CASSVGGSPDTQYF
V gene: TRBV12-3/TRBV12-4; CDR3 protein: CASRGTGGNYGYTF
V gene: TRBV20-1; CDR3 protein: CSAQNRGPGELFF
V gene: TRBV12-3/TRBV12-4; CDR3 protein: CASSPVGTGDQPQHF
V gene: TRBV20-1; CDR3 protein: CSATGSRQGTGELFF
V gene: TRBV19; CDR3 protein: CASGETGTQYF
V gene: TRBV2; CDR3 protein: CASRDTRIGGTEAFF
V gene: TRBV29-1; CDR3 protein: CSVEAGGGTEAFF
V gene: TRBV9; CDR3 protein: CASSVVPAGGQETQYF
V gene: TRBV11-2; CDR3 protein: CASSLVSSDTQYF
V gene: TRBV29-1; CDR3 protein: CSVPGQGQETQYF
V gene: TRBV18; CDR3 protein: CASSPKGTVPQHF
V gene: TRBV29-1; CDR3 protein: CSVEGRGSNTEAFF
V gene: TRBV6-6; CDR3 protein: CASSTQGSLSQPQHF
V gene: TRBV29-1; CDR3 protein: CIHLTGSLAQHF
V gene: TRBV19; CDR3 protein: CASTGVGGETQYF
V gene: TRBV27; CDR3 protein: CASSRQGIQSYEQYF
V gene: TRBV7-9; CDR3 protein: CASSKGLAGLRIDEQYF
V gene: TRBV20-1; CDR3 protein: CSARDLGRQGGSQPQHF
V gene: TRBV7-2; CDR3 protein: CASSRPGRETQHF
V gene: TRBV6-5; CDR3 protein: CATSQAGRKETQYF
V gene: TRBV10-2; CDR3 protein: CASTLAGF
V gene: TRBV10-3; CDR3 protein: CAIRGDRESNQPQHF
V gene: TRBV30; CDR3 protein: CAWRKKGLAGDTQYF
V gene: TRBV12-3/TRBV12-4; CDR3 protein: CASRNSGLIPEQFF
V gene: TRBV9; CDR3 protein: CASTNLGSGWKYF
V gene: TRBV9; CDR3 protein: CASSQGDSSYEQYF
V gene: TRBV20-1; CDR3 protein: CSARDPRQLYNSPLHF
V gene: TRBV7-9; CDR3 protein: CASSLRDIDSYEQYF
V gene: TRBV9; CDR3 protein: CASSVEPTAINEKLFF
V gene: TRBV7-6; CDR3 protein: CASSFWTGTHEQYF
V gene: TRBV2; CDR3 protein: CASSEIGITAGELFF
V gene: TRBV5-1; CDR3 protein: CASSLGPLGRGLNTEAFF
V gene: TRBV5-6; CDR3 protein: CASSDRVFSGANVLTF
V gene: TRBV29-1; CDR3 protein: CSGSPRGATETQYF
V gene: TRBV6-5; CDR3 protein: CASSYRDNSLLHF
V gene: TRBV7-2; CDR3 protein: CASRDRAGNTIYF
V gene: TRBV29-1; CDR3 protein: CSVTGTGEGSEAFF
V gene: TRBV5-1; CDR3 protein: CASQPGTGWNTIYF
V gene: TRBV5-1; CDR3 protein: CASSLVGVAANTEAFF
V gene: TRBV7-2; CDR3 protein: CASSTELLGAQYF
V gene: TRBV11-1; CDR3 protein: CASSLLAGFATGELFF
V gene: TRBV28; CDR3 protein: CASSLSGGGLSGANVLTF
V gene: TRBV20-1; CDR3 protein: CSARSGASNTEAFF
V gene: TRBV7-3; CDR3 protein: CASSLNRGAGELFF
V gene: TRBV25-1; CDR3 protein: CASSGVRVGSGAYNEQFF
V gene: TRBV29-1; CDR3 protein: CSVGLFTGELFF
V gene: TRBV29-1; CDR3 protein: CSASGGQEHEKLFF